Presented here are 7 T cell receptor beta chains from one specimen sequenced in a study of blood T cells in healthy people across ages. The use of a sample-barcoded 5' primer and a J-beta primer mix characterized a second PCR of roughly 6 to 11 cycles. TCRdb used MiXCR to reprocess the 5' RACE reads, holding one entry per CDR3 protein. The top ten clones hold over 9% of a sample with roughly 1,500,000 distinct CDR3 sequences, roughly a third of them seen once. Sequencing was done on a sample of blood. These receptor sequences come from a woman in her thirties in good health.

This clonotype was picked up a small number of times. V usage is TRBV6-1 and J usage is TRBJ2-7; a weak D match, TRBD2 (5 bases). Trimming pared 4 bases from V and 4 bases from J, leaving 11 bases between. Per germline, CDR1 MNHNS and CDR2 SASEGT. The CDR3 has 13 amino acids. The CDR3 loop reads CASSVGRRYEQYF. As DNA, the CDR3 is TGTGCCAGCAGTGTCGGCAGGAGGTACGAGCAGTACTTC.

This clonotype was seen only a few times. V and J are TRBV28 and TRBJ1-5, with TRBD1 as a possible D gene (6 bases). This CDR3 region has 16 residues. Germline V CDR1 and CDR2: MDHEN, SYDVKM. Trimming took off 5 bases at V and 3 bases at J, with 17 bases between the two ends. CDR3 sequence reads: CASSRRGQGLNQPQHF. The CDR3 DNA reads TGTGCCAGCAGTCGGCGCGGGCAGGGGCTCAATCAGCCCCAGCATTTT. Supplemented by reference TRBV28 and TRBJ1-5, the full variable domain reads DVKVTQSSRYLVKRTGEKVFLECVQDMDHENMFWYRQDPGLGLRLIYFSYDVKMKEKGDIPEGYSVSREKKERFSLILESASTNQTSMYLCASSRRGQGLNQPQHFGDGTRLSIL.

This clonotype was counted only a few times. An end of the junction does not agree with germline; a read error may underlie this. The chain employs TRBV29-1 and TRBJ1-2, with D possibly TRBD1 on 6 matching bases. The germline gives CDR1 SQVTM, CDR2 ANQGSEA. There are 13 residues in the CDR3. DNA of the CDR3: TGCAGCGTTGGGACAGTTCCAAACTATGGCTGCACCTTC. This codes for CSVGTVPNYGCTF.

This clonotype was observed a few times. The chain couples TRBV6-1 to TRBJ2-5, with D maybe TRBD1 (6 bases). V lost 0 bases and J 2 bases, leaving 13 bases between the germline ends. This CDR3 is built from 16 residues. Germline lookup yields CDR1 MNHNS and CDR2 SASEGT. In DNA, the CDR3 is TGTGCCAGCAGTGAAGCAGGGGGACGCTCACAAGAGACCCAGTACTTC. As protein: CASSEAGGRSQETQYF.

The chain joins TRBV15 to TRBJ1-1; perhaps TRBD1 as D (5 bases). Germline CDR1 is LNHNV and CDR2 is YYDKDF (reference sequence). V was clipped by 4 bases and J by 11 bases, with 17 bases between them. The CDR3 runs 13 residues. The DNA for the CDR3 is TGTGCCACCAGCAATCGAGTGGGGACTCGGGCTTTCTTT. Encoded protein: CATSNRVGTRAFF.

This clonotype was recorded a few times. The chain is built from TRBV6-5 and TRBJ2-5; D unresolved. From germline, CDR1 is MNHEY and CDR2 SVGAGI. Between the trimmed V and J ends, which lost 8 bases and 6 bases, there was a span of 16 bases. This CDR3 has 13 residues. The CDR3 region is CASSLGGEKTQYF. The CDR3 coding sequence is TGTGCCAGCTCCTTAGGTGGAGAAAAGACCCAGTACTTC.

This chain links TRBV4-1 with TRBJ2-1, with a weak D call TRBD1 (6 bases). The V gene lost 4 bases and the J gene lost 8 bases, with 21 bases spanning the gap. CDR3 length: 16 residues. In germline, CDR1 is MGHRA, CDR2 YSYEKL. The DNA for the CDR3 is TGCGCCAGCAGCCCAATTTCGGGGACACATAGGGATGAGCAGTTCTTC. Encoded protein: CASSPISGTHRDEQFF.